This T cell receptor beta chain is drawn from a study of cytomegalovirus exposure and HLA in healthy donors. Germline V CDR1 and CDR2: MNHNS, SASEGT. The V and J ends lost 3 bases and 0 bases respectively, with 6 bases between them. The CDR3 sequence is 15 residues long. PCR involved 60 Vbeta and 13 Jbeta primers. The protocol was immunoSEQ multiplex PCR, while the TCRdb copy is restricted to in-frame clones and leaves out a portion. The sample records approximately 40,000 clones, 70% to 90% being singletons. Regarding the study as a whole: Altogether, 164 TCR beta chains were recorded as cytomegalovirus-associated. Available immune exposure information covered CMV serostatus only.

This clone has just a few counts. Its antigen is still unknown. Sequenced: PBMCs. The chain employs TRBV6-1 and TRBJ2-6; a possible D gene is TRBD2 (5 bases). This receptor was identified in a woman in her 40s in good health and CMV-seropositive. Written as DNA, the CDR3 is TGTGCCAGCAGTGACCGGGACTCTGGGGCCAACGTCCTGACTTTC. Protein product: CASSDRDSGANVLTF.